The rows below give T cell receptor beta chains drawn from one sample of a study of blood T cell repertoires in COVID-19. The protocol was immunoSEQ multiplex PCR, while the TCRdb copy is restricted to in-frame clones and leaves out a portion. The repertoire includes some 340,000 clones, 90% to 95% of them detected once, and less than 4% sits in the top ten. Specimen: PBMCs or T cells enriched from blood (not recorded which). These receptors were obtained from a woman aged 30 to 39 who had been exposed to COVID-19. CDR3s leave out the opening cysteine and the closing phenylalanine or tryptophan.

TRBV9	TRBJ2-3	ASSAPTDTQY
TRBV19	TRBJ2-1	ASRWRDRVFDEQF
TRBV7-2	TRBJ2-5	ASSLGVVGRGQETQY
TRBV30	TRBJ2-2	ASGGSRAGELF
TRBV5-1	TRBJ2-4	ASSLGAGSVTKNIQY
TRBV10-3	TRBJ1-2	AISESWVDRGRHGYT
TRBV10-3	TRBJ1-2	AIIEGVGGYGYT
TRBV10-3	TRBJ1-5	AISEGRENNQPQH
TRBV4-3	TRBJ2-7	ASSQAQGDYEQY
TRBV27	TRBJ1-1	ASSLGGRAF
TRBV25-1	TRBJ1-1	ASSDRLNTEAF
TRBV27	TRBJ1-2	ASSPSGNYGYT
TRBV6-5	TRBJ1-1	ASTQRGGRGTEAF